These 25 T cell receptor beta chains were all obtained from the same sample, sequenced in a study of blood T cell repertoires in COVID-19. Libraries were prepared by immunoSEQ multiplex PCR; TCRdb keeps only in-frame clonotypes and omits some of them. The sample contains some 180,000 clones, roughly 90% of which appear only once. Source material: peripheral blood. The receptors come from a man aged 50 to 59 with acute or convalescent COVID-19.

The chain combines TRBV15 with TRBJ1-5; D not resolved. Germline V gene sequence: CDR1 LNHNV, CDR2 YYDKDF (reference sequence). V was pared by 4 bases and J by 3 bases, with 13 bases between. The CDR3 contains 15 residues. The CDR3 here is CATSTRGVSNQPQHF. The CDR3 region has the DNA TGTGCCACCAGCACCCGAGGAGTTTCCAATCAGCCCCAGCATTTT.

The chain combines TRBV4-1 with TRBJ2-5, with D maybe TRBD1 (5 bases). The CDR3 has 15 residues. The V end lost 4 bases, the J end lost 3 bases, and 15 bases lay between the germline ends. CDR1 MGHRA and CDR2 YSYEKL come from the germline V gene. The CDR3 loop is CASSLSAQEEETQYF. The CDR3 DNA sequence: TGCGCCAGCAGCCTTTCGGCACAGGAAGAAGAGACCCAGTACTTC.

The chain has TRBV7-3 and TRBJ2-3; 7 positions agree with TRBD1. V was pared by 5 bases and J by 5 bases, with 10 bases of the junction left unmatched. There are 15 residues in the CDR3. Germline V gives CDR1 SGHTA, CDR2 FQGTGA. The CDR3 DNA is TGTGCCAGCAGCCCCAACGGACAGGCGCGAGATACGCAGTATTTT. It yields the protein CASSPNGQARDTQYF.

This clone was counted once. The chain couples TRBV7-6 to TRBJ1-6; 8 nucleotides align to TRBD1. Germline loops: CDR1 SGHVS, CDR2 FNYEAQ. Germline trimming cut 5 bases from V and 9 bases from J; bases unmatched to any gene: 9. This CDR3 has 15 residues. The CDR3 region is CASSAGQVPRSPLHF. The CDR3 DNA sequence: TGTGCCAGCAGCGCGGGACAGGTGCCCCGTTCACCCCTCCACTTT.

This chain connects TRBV9 to TRBJ2-2, with TRBD1 matching over 12 bases. The trim removed 1 base at V and 3 bases at J, leaving 10 bases unmatched. The CDR3 spans 19 residues. Germline V lookup: CDR1 SGDLS, CDR2 YYNGEE. The CDR3 region has the DNA TGTGCCAGCAGCGTATTGCCAACCAGGGACAGGGGGCACACCGGGGAGCTGTTTTTT. Protein sequence: CASSVLPTRDRGHTGELFF.

This chain joins TRBV27 and TRBJ2-7, with D possibly being TRBD1 (5 bases). Trimming removed 6 bases from V and 5 bases from J, with 20 bases in between. This CDR3 is built from 15 residues. CDR1 MNHEY and CDR2 SMNVEV come from the germline V gene (reference sequence). In nucleotides, the CDR3 is TGTGCCAGCAGCCCCTCTTGGGGCGTTTTCAACGAGCAGTACTTC. This encodes CASSPSWGVFNEQYF.

This chain connects TRBV28 to TRBJ1-5, with D tentatively TRBD1 (6 bases). The CDR3 runs 15 residues. From germline, CDR1 is MDHEN and CDR2 SYDVKM. With 3 bases removed from V and 4 bases from J, the gap between germline ends came to 13 bases. As DNA, the CDR3 is TGTGCCAGCAGTTTCCCCAGGGGCGGGAATCAGCCCCAGCATTTT. Translating it yields CASSFPRGGNQPQHF.

The chain is built from TRBV5-5 and TRBJ1-4; TRBD1 agrees at 7 bases. Trimming cost V 4 bases and J 6 bases; bases outside gene matches: 6. The germline V gene has CDR1 SGHKS and CDR2 YYEKEE (reference sequence). The CDR3 length is 14 residues. The CDR3 loop is CASSAGTADEKLFF. CDR3 sequence (DNA): TGTGCCAGCAGCGCCGGGACAGCGGATGAAAAACTGTTTTTT.

The table lists this clone with a count of one. This rearrangement joins TRBV6-5 to TRBJ2-2, with 9 bases aligning to TRBD2. There are 15 residues in the CDR3. Germline values: CDR1 MNHEY, CDR2 SVGAGI. V lost 5 bases, J lost 6 bases, and 7 bases stayed unmatched. CDR3 region: CASSLLAGNAGELFF. CDR3 bases: TGTGCCAGCAGTCTCCTAGCGGGGAATGCCGGGGAGCTGTTTTTT.

The gene calls are TRBV27 and TRBJ2-1, with a possible D match to TRBD2 (5 bases). The CDR3 extends over 14 amino acids. Germline CDR1 reads MNHEY; CDR2 reads SMNVEV (reference sequence). V was clipped by 7 bases and J by 4 bases, with 14 bases between them. The DNA of the CDR3 is TGTGCCAGCAAGCAGGAGGAGTTTTACAATGAGCAGTTCTTC. The encoded protein is CASKQEEFYNEQFF.

The gene calls are TRBV9 and TRBJ1-6; 7 bases align to TRBD1. In germline, CDR1 is SGDLS, CDR2 YYNGEE. Trimming removed 7 bases from V and 6 bases from J; junction bases left unmatched: 7. The length of the CDR3 is 14 residues. CDR3 sequence reads: CASSSQGGNSPLHF. For the CDR3, the DNA is TGTGCCAGCTCTTCGCAGGGGGGTAATTCACCCCTCCACTTT.

V and J are TRBV2 and TRBJ2-2; 13 bases are shared with TRBD2. Germline V lookup: CDR1 SNHLY, CDR2 FYNNEI. This CDR3 is 16 amino acids long. The V gene end was trimmed by 5 bases and the J gene end by 5 bases; junction bases not matched to a gene: 5. DNA for the CDR3: TGTGCCAGCAGTCGGACTAGCGGGAGAAATACCGGGGAGCTGTTTTTT. This sequence encodes CASSRTSGRNTGELFF.

The chain links TRBV27 to TRBJ2-7; 9 bases agree with TRBD2. Germline V CDR1 and CDR2: MNHEY, SMNVEV (reference sequence). The CDR3 is made up of 14 amino acids. V trimming: 8 bases; J trimming: 2 bases; junction bases outside the gene matches: 7. CDR3 loop: CASALSGRTYEQYF. The CDR3 coding sequence is TGTGCCAGCGCTCTCAGCGGGAGGACCTACGAGCAGTACTTC.

The chain carries TRBV6-6 and TRBJ2-7; 7 positions agree with TRBD1. Germline CDR1 reads MNHNY; CDR2 reads SVGAGI (reference sequence). The CDR3 covers 14 residues. The V gene end was trimmed by 4 bases and the J gene end by 6 bases; junction bases not matched to a gene: 9. The CDR3, as DNA: TGTGCCAGCAGTTTGCGACAGGGCCAATCCGAGCAGTACTTC. Protein: CASSLRQGQSEQYF.

The chain uses TRBV2 and TRBJ2-5, with 10 bases that match TRBD2. The germline V gene encodes CDR1 SNHLY and CDR2 FYNNEI. V lost 7 bases, J lost 2 bases, and 10 bases stayed unmatched. This CDR3 is 16 amino acids long. For the CDR3, the DNA is TGTGCCAGCACGTTGGAGGCTAGCGGGGGACAAGAGACCCAGTACTTC. Translating it yields CASTLEASGGQETQYF.

This clone was found once. V and J are TRBV3-1 (or the pseudogene TRBV3-2) and TRBJ2-2, with 12 bases fitting TRBD1. Losses at the gene ends were 1 base for V and 7 bases for J; bases not matched to a gene: 4. Germline lookup yields CDR1 LGHDT and CDR2 YNNKEL (reference sequence). The CDR3 contains 16 residues. CDR3 loop: CASSQAGQGALGELFF. Here the CDR3 DNA reads TGTGCCAGCAGCCAAGCGGGACAGGGGGCTCTCGGGGAGCTGTTTTTT.

The chain links TRBV29-1 to TRBJ2-1; 10 bases match TRBD1. The germline gives CDR1 SQVTM, CDR2 ANQGSEA. Trimming took 7 bases from V and 9 from J; bases not matched to a gene: 9. The CDR3 sequence is 13 residues long. The CDR3 loop is CSALRDRGGEQFF. As DNA, the CDR3 is TGCAGCGCCCTCCGGGACAGGGGTGGTGAGCAGTTCTTC.

The rearrangement joins TRBV19 to TRBJ1-2; 12 bases map to TRBD1. Trimming at V came to 5 bases and at J to 10 bases, leaving 8 bases not matched to a gene. CDR1 and CDR2 (germline): LNHDA, SQIVND (reference sequence). The CDR3 contains 14 residues. The CDR3 DNA sequence: TGTGCCAGTAGTGTTACCGGGACAGGGGGCTACTACACCTTC. Translated: CASSVTGTGGYYTF.

The V call is TRBV9, the J call TRBJ1-6, with TRBD1 matching 7 bases. Germline V gene sequence: CDR1 SGDLS, CDR2 YYNGEE. The V gene end was trimmed by 4 bases and the J gene end by 9 bases; junction bases not matched to a gene: 13. The CDR3 has 16 amino acids. DNA of the CDR3: TGTGCCAGCAGCTCCCAAACAGGGGCGTCCGGTTCACCCCTCCACTTT. Translating gives CASSSQTGASGSPLHF.

This clone was seen more than once but under ten times. The V gene is TRBV11-2, the J gene TRBJ2-7, with D perhaps matching TRBD1 (6 bases). The germline V gene has CDR1 SGHAT and CDR2 FQNNGV. The CDR3 totals 13 residues. Deletions cut 4 bases from V and 6 bases from J, with 13 bases between. For the CDR3, the DNA is TGTGCCAGCAGCTCCCGGGACATGAGCGAGCAGTACTTC. Its translation: CASSSRDMSEQYF.

The rearrangement joins TRBV28 to TRBJ2-2; maybe TRBD1 (6 bases). V dropped 10 bases and J dropped 8 bases, with 17 bases sitting between them. The CDR3 spans 13 residues. Germline CDR1 is MDHEN and CDR2 is SYDVKM. This chain's CDR3 is CAIPNRASGELFF. For the CDR3, the DNA is TGTGCCATTCCGAACAGGGCTTCTGGGGAGCTGTTTTTT. The variable domain in full, with the rest retrieved from reference TRBV28 and TRBJ2-2, is DVKVTQSSRYLVKRTGEKVFLECVQDMDHENMFWYRQDPGLGLRLIYFSYDVKMKEKGDIPEGYSVSREKKERFSLILESASTNQTSMYLCAIPNRASGELFFGEGSRLTVL.

The chain combines TRBV7-9 with TRBJ2-5; D perhaps matches TRBD1 (6 bases). CDR1 and CDR2 from the germline V gene are SEHNR and FQNEAQ (reference sequence). CDR3 length: 14 amino acids. The V end was cut by 2 bases, the J end by 5 bases, with 12 bases between. CDR3 sequence: CASSLSRGFETQYF. The CDR3 DNA is TGTGCCAGCAGCTTAAGCAGGGGATTCGAGACCCAGTACTTC.

The chain employs TRBV2 and TRBJ2-5, with TRBD2 matching 14 bases. Unmatched junction bases numbered 8, after V lost 6 bases and J lost 2 bases. The length of the CDR3 is 17 residues. Germline CDR1 and CDR2: SNHLY and FYNNEI. For the CDR3, the DNA is TGTGCCAGCAGCAGCGGGACTAGCGGGAGTCCACAAGAGACCCAGTACTTC. Protein sequence: CASSSGTSGSPQETQYF.

The rearrangement links TRBV12-3 or TRBV12-4 to TRBJ2-7; D remains ambiguous. The CDR3 runs to 11 residues. V lost 6 bases to trimming and J lost 4 bases, with 7 bases between them. CDR3 protein: CASSLLYEQYF. The CDR3 DNA is TGTGCCAGCAGCCTATTATACGAGCAGTACTTC.

V is TRBV20-1 and J is TRBJ2-1, with D perhaps TRBD2 (6 bases). This CDR3 contains 11 residues. V was pared by 5 bases and J by 7 bases, with 9 bases between. Looked up from germline, CDR1 is DFQATT and CDR2 is SNEGSKA (reference sequence). CDR3 nucleotides: TGCAGTGCTTCGGGGGAAAATGAGCAGTTCTTC. It specifies CSASGENEQFF.